This T cell receptor (beta chain) was recovered during a study of human T cells and chemical hapten exposure (TCRdb year 2021). Regarding the research as a whole: For sensitization, 2% DPC in acetone was applied to a roughly 2 cm by roughly 2 cm area of upper inner arm skin. Patients additionally received weekly therapeutic DPC doses to the scalp throughout the roughly 26-week study period. Patch testing was performed on the upper back with Finn chambers containing 0.01% DPC, and the patch tests were scored after 6 days according to International Contact Dermatitis Research Group standards. Alopecia areata with under or over 50% scalp involvement, alopecia totalis and alopecia universalis were represented in the patient cohort, which was mostly female. Libraries were pooled for sequencing, and variation in per-sample TCR yields was attributed mainly to small differences in library volumes within the pool. In alopecia patients, the study followed how the peripheral blood TCR repertoire changed in vivo over primary and secondary sensitization to diphenylcyclopropenone (DPC), a hapten. Blood was sampled from patients pre-sensitization (week 0) and at 2, 6 and about 24 weeks after DPC sensitization. Roughly 30 alopecia patients provided blood for TCR sequencing at one to four time points (pre-sensitization, 2, 6 and 24 weeks).

This clonotype was found a few times. The target of this receptor is not known. Base-call qualities are not available, and no considerably larger clone is one nucleotide away. The protocol used for the library was RACE. The run used a NextSeq 500. During library preparation, unique molecular identifiers were attached to individual cDNA molecules so that TCRs could be counted in a quantitative, reproducible way. Both TCR alpha and TCR beta chains were sequenced from each blood RNA sample. Under the source paper's analysis protocol: The median number of TCRs per sample was over 95,000, ranging from about 23,224 to 700,000. V, J and CDR3 annotation of the TCR reads was carried out using the Decombinator software suite. For the PS versus PT1 abundance plots, all samples were subsampled to the same number of TCRs (28,000). TCRs were defined as expanded if absent before sensitization and observed at least eight times at the 2-week time point. Through fastp at Q25 and MiXCR, TCRdb rebuilt clones from the public reads, retaining in-frame beta chains. Rows matching on CDR3 protein sequence are summarized as one entry with the most common DNA and genes. TCRdb's processing, not the authors' own work, is the source of the V and J calls. This sample has under 300,000 distinct CDR3 sequences in its table, and roughly 8.9% of those were observed once. Jointly, the top ten make up about 2.5% of the sample.

On the study overall, not on this receptor specifically: Patch test score was positively correlated with the number of PT1 expanded TCRs, with significance at thresholds 8, 16 and 32 but not at 4. After repeated subsampling, changes were observed in the strength of the expansion versus patch-test correlation and in the threshold at which the correlation became significant. No change with DPC sensitization was found in the number of TCRs above 1 in 1000 frequency, and no evidence of global repertoire structure alterations was found. Because all patients had alopecia, a presumed autoimmune disease, the immune response of the patients might differ from that of healthy individuals. Significantly more large CDR3 similarity clusters were formed by expanded TCRs than by pre-sensitization or healthy control sets, consistent with antigen-driven responses.

In the paper's terms, the time point label means: pre-sensitization, week 0. The treatment or condition label, as the study defines it: therapeutic diphenylcyclopropenone sensitization with weekly scalp DPC. At every patch-test visit, the blood draw took place before the patch test was put on. To be eligible, patients had to be aged 18 to 70, diagnosed with alopecia and judged suitable for DPC therapy, while pregnant patients were excluded. Unfractionated whole blood was collected in Tempus Blood RNA tubes, and total RNA was extracted from that blood. Material: whole blood, obtained in connection with sensitization to the hapten diphenylcyclopropenone (DPC). The source of this sequence is a woman between 40 and 55 years old with alopecia areata. Some clones in this sample may be carry-over from other donors' samples.

Here the CDR3 is given as CSADWYYNEQFF. The DNA sequence is TGCAGTGCCGACTGGTACTACAATGAGCAGTTCTTC. This sequence uses TRBV20-1 and TRBJ2-1, with the D segment identity uncertain. The trim is 6 bases for V and 3 bases for J, with a gap of 9 bases between the germline ends. Via the germline V gene (reference sequence), CDR1 is DFQATT and CDR2 SNEGSKA. Its CDR3 holds 12 amino acids, cysteine through phenylalanine. The read is trimmed to its CDR3 DNA, 36 bases read in frame from base 1.